This is a list of T cell receptor beta chains from one sample in a study of post-analysis software for immune sequencing data. A single record per CDR3 protein comes from TCRdb applying MiXCR to the PCR reads. Of more than 350,000 distinct CDR3 sequences in the sample, 30% to 45% were seen once. The sequenced sample consisted of blood. All receptors come from a girl aged 2 to 10 with multiple sclerosis. The CDR3 runs from the conserved cysteine through the conserved F or W. D genes are given only for firm matches. For some rows the clone size is stated as once, few or many, or as a class when expanded; others skip it.

j_call: TRBJ1-2; v_call: TRBV6-1; cdr3_length: 14; d_call: -; clone_size: once; cdr3_nt: TGTGCCAGCCGAGGGTACAAGGTTCCCTATGGCTACACCTTC; cdr3_aa: CASRGYKVPYGYTF
j_call: TRBJ2-5; v_call: TRBV20-1; cdr3_length: 16; d_call: TRBD2; clone_size: -; cdr3_nt: TGCAGTGCTAAACTAGCGGAGTACTTCTTCCAAGAGACCCAGTACTTC; cdr3_aa: CSAKLAEYFFQETQYF
j_call: TRBJ1-5; v_call: TRBV6-2/TRBV6-3; cdr3_length: 18; d_call: TRBD1; clone_size: -; cdr3_nt: TGTGCGAGCTTCGGGGATCCGCAGGGGGCGCTGGGCAATCAGCCCCAGCATTTT; cdr3_aa: CASFGDPQGALGNQPQHF
j_call: TRBJ1-2; v_call: TRBV20-1; cdr3_length: 12; d_call: -; clone_size: -; cdr3_nt: TGCAGTGCCCGCCTTCAGGGCGGTGGCTACACCTTC; cdr3_aa: CSARLQGGGYTF
j_call: TRBJ1-6; v_call: TRBV12-3/TRBV12-4; cdr3_length: 15; d_call: TRBD1; clone_size: -; cdr3_nt: TGTGCCAGCAGTTCCGACAGGGGTGGAAATTCACCCCTCCACTTT; cdr3_aa: CASSSDRGGNSPLHF
j_call: TRBJ2-6; v_call: TRBV29-1; cdr3_length: 14; d_call: -; clone_size: -; cdr3_nt: TGCAGCGTTGCTCACGGGGTCGGGGCCAACGTCCTGACTTTC; cdr3_aa: CSVAHGVGANVLTF
j_call: TRBJ2-3; v_call: TRBV7-8; cdr3_length: 15; d_call: TRBD1; clone_size: few; cdr3_nt: TGTGCCAGCAGCCGCGGGACAGGCTGGGCCGATACGCAGTATTTT; cdr3_aa: CASSRGTGWADTQYF
j_call: TRBJ2-7; v_call: TRBV5-1; cdr3_length: 14; d_call: -; clone_size: -; cdr3_nt: TGCGCCAGCAGCTTGGCCGGGGCTCGCGGCGAGCAGTACTTC; cdr3_aa: CASSLAGARGEQYF
j_call: TRBJ2-1; v_call: TRBV5-1; cdr3_length: 15; d_call: TRBD2; clone_size: few; cdr3_nt: TGCGCCAGCAGCCCGGGACTAGCGGGAGCTGCAGGGCAGTTCTTC; cdr3_aa: CASSPGLAGAAGQFF
j_call: TRBJ2-3; v_call: TRBV12-3/TRBV12-4; cdr3_length: 13; d_call: -; clone_size: few; cdr3_nt: TGTGCCAGCAGTCTCGGACACACAGATACGCAGTATTTT; cdr3_aa: CASSLGHTDTQYF
j_call: TRBJ1-2; v_call: TRBV5-4; cdr3_length: 16; d_call: TRBD1; clone_size: -; cdr3_nt: TGTGCCAGCAGCTTGGCTGGGACAGGTTCTAACTATGGCTACACCTTC; cdr3_aa: CASSLAGTGSNYGYTF
j_call: TRBJ2-7; v_call: TRBV29-1; cdr3_length: 11; d_call: -; clone_size: few; cdr3_nt: TGCAGCGTCCTGCTAGAGTACGAGCAGTACTTC; cdr3_aa: CSVLLEYEQYF
j_call: TRBJ1-2; v_call: TRBV7-2; cdr3_length: 14; d_call: -; clone_size: -; cdr3_nt: TGTGCCAGCAGCCGGGACGTAATGGAGGATGGCTACACCTTC; cdr3_aa: CASSRDVMEDGYTF
j_call: TRBJ1-3; v_call: TRBV6-5; cdr3_length: 17; d_call: TRBD1; clone_size: -; cdr3_nt: TGTGCCAGCAGCCCTGGTAGGGGGCAAAGGTCTGGAAACACCATATATTTT; cdr3_aa: CASSPGRGQRSGNTIYF
j_call: TRBJ2-5; v_call: TRBV7-2; cdr3_length: 14; d_call: -; clone_size: -; cdr3_nt: TGTGCCAGCGGCCCCAGGAGCAGGCAAGAGACCCAGTACTTC; cdr3_aa: CASGPRSRQETQYF
j_call: TRBJ1-1; v_call: TRBV21-1; cdr3_length: 17; d_call: -; clone_size: -; cdr3_nt: TGTGCCAGCAGCAAAGATTCTATGGCAGGGTGGAACACTGAAGCTTTCTTT; cdr3_aa: CASSKDSMAGWNTEAFF
j_call: TRBJ2-1; v_call: TRBV7-3; cdr3_length: 16; d_call: TRBD2; clone_size: -; cdr3_nt: TGTGCCAGCAGCCCCACACCACTAGCGGGAGGGAATGAGCAGTTCTTC; cdr3_aa: CASSPTPLAGGNEQFF
j_call: TRBJ1-1; v_call: TRBV20-1; cdr3_length: 14; d_call: -; clone_size: -; cdr3_nt: TGCAGTGCTAGAGTTGGGGGGGCTTTGTCTGAAGCTTTCTTT; cdr3_aa: CSARVGGALSEAFF
j_call: TRBJ1-1; v_call: TRBV14; cdr3_length: 13; d_call: -; clone_size: -; cdr3_nt: TGTGCCAGCAGCCGCCTCAAGAACACTGAAGCTTTCTTT; cdr3_aa: CASSRLKNTEAFF
j_call: TRBJ2-5; v_call: TRBV15; cdr3_length: 14; d_call: TRBD1; clone_size: -; cdr3_nt: TGTGCCACCAGCAACGAACCAGGGGGCTGGGAGCAGTACTTC; cdr3_aa: CATSNEPGGWEQYF
j_call: TRBJ2-5; v_call: TRBV7-2; cdr3_length: 16; d_call: TRBD2; clone_size: -; cdr3_nt: TGTGCCAGCAGCTTAGCGGGTAGCGGGGGGAAAGAGACCCAGTACTTC; cdr3_aa: CASSLAGSGGKETQYF
j_call: TRBJ1-5; v_call: TRBV4-3; cdr3_length: 14; d_call: TRBD1; clone_size: -; cdr3_nt: TGCGCCAGCAGCCTTGGGACAGGGCGTCAGCCCCAGCATTTT; cdr3_aa: CASSLGTGRQPQHF
j_call: TRBJ2-7; v_call: TRBV4-2; cdr3_length: 16; d_call: TRBD2; clone_size: few; cdr3_nt: TGTGCCAGCAGCCAAGATGTTCGGACTAGTCATTACGAGCAGTACTTC; cdr3_aa: CASSQDVRTSHYEQYF
j_call: TRBJ1-1; v_call: TRBV5-1; cdr3_length: 16; d_call: -; clone_size: -; cdr3_nt: TGCGCCAGCAGCTTGGGCCAGGGAGGGTTGAACACTGAAGCTTTCTTT; cdr3_aa: CASSLGQGGLNTEAFF
j_call: TRBJ2-7; v_call: TRBV29-1; cdr3_length: 12; d_call: -; clone_size: -; cdr3_nt: TGCAGCGTTGAAGCTCCCTCCTACGAGCAGTACTTC; cdr3_aa: CSVEAPSYEQYF
j_call: TRBJ1-5; v_call: TRBV4-1; cdr3_length: 17; d_call: -; clone_size: -; cdr3_nt: TGCGCCAGCAGCCAGGCCTTAGGGAGGAGAGGCAATCAGCCCCAGCATTTT; cdr3_aa: CASSQALGRRGNQPQHF
j_call: TRBJ2-1; v_call: TRBV5-1; cdr3_length: 17; d_call: TRBD2; clone_size: few; cdr3_nt: TGCGCCAGCAGCTTGGCCGGACTAGCGGCCTCCTACAATGAGCAGTTCTTC; cdr3_aa: CASSLAGLAASYNEQFF
j_call: TRBJ2-7; v_call: TRBV20-1; cdr3_length: 14; d_call: -; clone_size: few; cdr3_nt: TGCAGTGCTCCCAGAAATGACTATCCCGACGAGCAGTACTTC; cdr3_aa: CSAPRNDYPDEQYF
j_call: TRBJ2-5; v_call: TRBV7-9; cdr3_length: 13; d_call: -; clone_size: -; cdr3_nt: TGTGCCAGCAGAGACGGGACAAAAGAGACCCAGTACTTC; cdr3_aa: CASRDGTKETQYF
j_call: TRBJ2-7; v_call: TRBV4-1; cdr3_length: 15; d_call: -; clone_size: -; cdr3_nt: TGCGCCAGCAGCCAAGGACTCTCAGGTATCTACGAGCAGTACTTC; cdr3_aa: CASSQGLSGIYEQYF
j_call: TRBJ2-4; v_call: TRBV27; cdr3_length: 20; d_call: TRBD2; clone_size: once; cdr3_nt: TGTGCCAGCAGCACTACCCGACTAGCGGGAGGTTACCTAGCCAAAAACATTCAGTACTTC; cdr3_aa: CASSTTRLAGGYLAKNIQYF
j_call: TRBJ2-7; v_call: TRBV6-5; cdr3_length: 15; d_call: -; clone_size: -; cdr3_nt: TGTGCCAGCAGTTACTCTTACGGGAGTGGGTACGAGCAGTACTTC; cdr3_aa: CASSYSYGSGYEQYF
j_call: TRBJ1-2; v_call: TRBV13; cdr3_length: 15; d_call: -; clone_size: -; cdr3_nt: TGTGCCAGCAGCCCGCGGGACACCGAAAACTATGGCTACACCTTC; cdr3_aa: CASSPRDTENYGYTF
j_call: TRBJ2-7; v_call: TRBV28; cdr3_length: 11; d_call: -; clone_size: few; cdr3_nt: TGTGCCAGCAGTCCAGGGTTCGAGCAGTACTTC; cdr3_aa: CASSPGFEQYF
j_call: TRBJ2-5; v_call: TRBV15; cdr3_length: 16; d_call: TRBD2; clone_size: -; cdr3_nt: TGTGCCACCAGCAGAGGCCGAGCGGGGGGGCAAGAGACCCAGTACTTC; cdr3_aa: CATSRGRAGGQETQYF
j_call: TRBJ2-7; v_call: TRBV4-3; cdr3_length: 15; d_call: TRBD1; clone_size: -; cdr3_nt: TGCGCCAGCAGCCAGAAGGACAGGGGGTTCGACGAGCAGTACTTC; cdr3_aa: CASSQKDRGFDEQYF
j_call: TRBJ1-5; v_call: TRBV12-3/TRBV12-4; cdr3_length: 12; d_call: -; clone_size: -; cdr3_nt: TGTGCCAGCAGCCCCAGAAATCAGCCCCAGCATTTT; cdr3_aa: CASSPRNQPQHF
j_call: TRBJ2-5; v_call: TRBV3-1; cdr3_length: 16; d_call: TRBD2; clone_size: once; cdr3_nt: TGTGCCAGCAGCCGCGGACTAGCGGGAAATCAAGAGACCCAGTACTTC; cdr3_aa: CASSRGLAGNQETQYF
j_call: TRBJ2-7; v_call: TRBV20-1; cdr3_length: 13; d_call: TRBD2; clone_size: -; cdr3_nt: TGCAGTGCCTCTAGCGGGGACTCCTACGAGCAGTACTTC; cdr3_aa: CSASSGDSYEQYF
j_call: TRBJ2-3; v_call: TRBV6-5; cdr3_length: 14; d_call: TRBD2; clone_size: -; cdr3_nt: TGTGCCAGCCAAACTAGCGGGGAGCCCGATACGCAGTATTTT; cdr3_aa: CASQTSGEPDTQYF
j_call: TRBJ2-7; v_call: TRBV7-9; cdr3_length: 18; d_call: TRBD2; clone_size: -; cdr3_nt: TGTGTCAGCAGCACCGACAACGCCCTAGCGGGAGAGATCTACGAGCAGTACTTC; cdr3_aa: CVSSTDNALAGEIYEQYF
j_call: TRBJ2-1; v_call: TRBV18; cdr3_length: 15; d_call: -; clone_size: -; cdr3_nt: TGTGCCAGCTCACCCATACAGGACACTACGGATGAGCAGTTCTTC; cdr3_aa: CASSPIQDTTDEQFF
j_call: TRBJ2-7; v_call: TRBV19; cdr3_length: 14; d_call: TRBD2; clone_size: -; cdr3_nt: TGTGCCAGTAGTCAATGGAGCGGGGGATACGAGCAGTACTTC; cdr3_aa: CASSQWSGGYEQYF
j_call: TRBJ2-7; v_call: TRBV5-1; cdr3_length: 14; d_call: -; clone_size: -; cdr3_nt: TGCGCCAGCAGCTCCCGGCCACAGACCTACGAGCAGTACTTC; cdr3_aa: CASSSRPQTYEQYF
j_call: TRBJ2-1; v_call: TRBV2; cdr3_length: 13; d_call: -; clone_size: -; cdr3_nt: TGTGCCAGCAGTGTGGATATAATCAATGAGCAGTTCTTC; cdr3_aa: CASSVDIINEQFF
j_call: TRBJ2-2; v_call: TRBV5-1; cdr3_length: 16; d_call: -; clone_size: -; cdr3_nt: TGCGCCAGCAGCTTATGGGAGGCCGCGAACACCGGGGAGCTGTTTTTT; cdr3_aa: CASSLWEAANTGELFF
j_call: TRBJ2-5; v_call: TRBV12-3/TRBV12-4; cdr3_length: 15; d_call: -; clone_size: -; cdr3_nt: TGTGCCAGCAGTTTAATGAACAGGGGTTGGAGGGAGCAGTACTTC; cdr3_aa: CASSLMNRGWREQYF
j_call: TRBJ1-6; v_call: TRBV27; cdr3_length: 16; d_call: -; clone_size: once; cdr3_nt: TGTGCCAGCAGTTCCTCGCGGGTCGGTTATAATTCACCCCTCCACTTT; cdr3_aa: CASSSSRVGYNSPLHF
j_call: TRBJ2-7; v_call: TRBV25-1; cdr3_length: 14; d_call: TRBD2; clone_size: -; cdr3_nt: TGTGCCAGCAGAGGGACTAGCGGGAGCTACGAGCAGTACTTC; cdr3_aa: CASRGTSGSYEQYF
j_call: TRBJ1-4; v_call: TRBV12-3/TRBV12-4; cdr3_length: 13; d_call: -; clone_size: -; cdr3_nt: TGTGCCAGCAGTAGGTGGGGTGGAGAAAAACTGTTTTTT; cdr3_aa: CASSRWGGEKLFF
j_call: TRBJ1-1; v_call: TRBV29-1; cdr3_length: 12; d_call: -; clone_size: -; cdr3_nt: TGCAGCGTTGCGGCGGGGTACCATGAAGCTTTCTTT; cdr3_aa: CSVAAGYHEAFF
j_call: TRBJ2-1; v_call: TRBV14; cdr3_length: 13; d_call: -; clone_size: -; cdr3_nt: TGTGCCAGCAGCCGCAACCAGGGGGGTGAGCAGTTCTTC; cdr3_aa: CASSRNQGGEQFF
j_call: TRBJ1-2; v_call: TRBV5-1; cdr3_length: 16; d_call: -; clone_size: -; cdr3_nt: TGCGCCAGCAAGTTACTGGGTTATAGTACGGACTATGGCTACACCTTC; cdr3_aa: CASKLLGYSTDYGYTF
j_call: TRBJ2-2; v_call: TRBV5-1; cdr3_length: 15; d_call: TRBD1; clone_size: -; cdr3_nt: TGCGCCAGCAGCTTGGAAGGGGGCCTGACCGGGGAGCTGTTTTTT; cdr3_aa: CASSLEGGLTGELFF